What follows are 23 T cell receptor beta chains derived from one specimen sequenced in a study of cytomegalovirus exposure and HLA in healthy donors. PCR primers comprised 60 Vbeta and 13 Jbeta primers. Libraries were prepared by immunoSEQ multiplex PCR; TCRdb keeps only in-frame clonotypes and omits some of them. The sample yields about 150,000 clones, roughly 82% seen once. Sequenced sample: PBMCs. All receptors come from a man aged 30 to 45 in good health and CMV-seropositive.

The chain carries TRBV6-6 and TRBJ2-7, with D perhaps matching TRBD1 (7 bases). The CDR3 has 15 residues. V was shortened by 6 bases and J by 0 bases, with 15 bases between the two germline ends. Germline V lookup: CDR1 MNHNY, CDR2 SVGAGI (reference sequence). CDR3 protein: CASSPRGEDSYEQYF. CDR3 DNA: TGTGCCAGCAGCCCCAGGGGGGAAGACTCCTACGAGCAGTACTTC.

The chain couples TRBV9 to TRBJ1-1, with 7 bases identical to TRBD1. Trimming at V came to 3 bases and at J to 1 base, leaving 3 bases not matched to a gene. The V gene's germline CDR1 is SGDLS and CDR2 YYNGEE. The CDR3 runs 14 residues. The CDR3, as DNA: TGTGCCAGCAGCGGGAGACAGGGGAACACTGAAGCTTTCTTT. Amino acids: CASSGRQGNTEAFF.

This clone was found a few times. The chain's CDR3 is CASSLRSQGSNQPQHF. The CDR3 bases are TGTGCCAGCAGTTTACGGTCCCAGGGTAGCAATCAGCCCCAGCATTTT. This chain links TRBV27 with TRBJ1-5; the D gene is possibly TRBD1 (5 bases). Germline V CDR1 and CDR2: MNHEY, SMNVEV (reference sequence). The CDR3 runs to 16 residues. V was shortened by 2 bases and J by 0 bases, with 11 bases between the two germline ends.

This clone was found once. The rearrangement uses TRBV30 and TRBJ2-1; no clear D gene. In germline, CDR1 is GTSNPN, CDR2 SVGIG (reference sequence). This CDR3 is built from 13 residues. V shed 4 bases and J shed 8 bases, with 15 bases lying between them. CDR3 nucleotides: TGTGCCTGGAATTGGTTTCGAGGAGATGAGCAGTTCTTC. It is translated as CAWNWFRGDEQFF.

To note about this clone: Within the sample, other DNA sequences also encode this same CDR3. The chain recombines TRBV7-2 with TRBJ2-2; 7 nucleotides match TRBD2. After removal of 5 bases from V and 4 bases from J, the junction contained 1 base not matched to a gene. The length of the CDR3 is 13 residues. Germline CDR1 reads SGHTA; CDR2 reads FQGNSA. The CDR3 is CASSRGVTGELFF. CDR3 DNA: TGTGCCAGCAGCCGGGGGGTCACCGGGGAGCTGTTTTTT. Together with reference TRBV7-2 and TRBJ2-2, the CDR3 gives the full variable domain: GAGVSQSPSNKVTEKGKDVELRCDPISGHTALYWYRQSLGQGLEFLIYFQGNSAPDKSGLPSDRFSAERTGGSVSTLTIQRTQQEDSAVYLCASSRGVTGELFFGEGSRLTVL.

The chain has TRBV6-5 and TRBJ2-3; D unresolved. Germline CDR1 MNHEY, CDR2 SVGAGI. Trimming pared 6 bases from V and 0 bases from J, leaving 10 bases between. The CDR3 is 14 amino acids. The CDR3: CASRGRTSTDTQYF. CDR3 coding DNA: TGTGCCAGCAGGGGCCGTACTAGCACAGATACGCAGTATTTT.

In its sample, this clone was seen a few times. The CDR3 DNA reads TGTGCCAGCAGTTCACCCTCAGGATCCCCCTACAATGAGCAGTTCTTC. Protein: CASSSPSGSPYNEQFF. The chain is built from TRBV28 and TRBJ2-1; unclear D gene. This CDR3 contains 16 residues. V was cut by 4 bases and J by 2 bases, with 15 bases left in between. Germline loops: CDR1 MDHEN, CDR2 SYDVKM.

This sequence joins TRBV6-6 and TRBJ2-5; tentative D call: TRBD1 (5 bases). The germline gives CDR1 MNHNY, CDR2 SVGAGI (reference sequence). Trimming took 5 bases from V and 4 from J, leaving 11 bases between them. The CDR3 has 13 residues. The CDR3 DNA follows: TGTGCCAGCAGTACCCAGGGTAGAGAGACCCAGTACTTC. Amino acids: CASSTQGRETQYF.

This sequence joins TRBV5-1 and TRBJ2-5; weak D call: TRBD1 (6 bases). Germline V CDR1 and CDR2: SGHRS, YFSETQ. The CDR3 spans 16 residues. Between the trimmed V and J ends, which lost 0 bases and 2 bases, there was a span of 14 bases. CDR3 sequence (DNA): TGCGCCAGCAGCTTGGGGGCTCGGCAGGGGCAAGAGACCCAGTACTTC. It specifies CASSLGARQGQETQYF.

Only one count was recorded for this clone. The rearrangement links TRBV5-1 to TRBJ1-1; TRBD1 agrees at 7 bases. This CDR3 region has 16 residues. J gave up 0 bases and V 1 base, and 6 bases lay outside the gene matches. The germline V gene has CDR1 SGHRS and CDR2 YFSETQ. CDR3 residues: CASSLPPGQLNTEAFF. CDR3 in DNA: TGCGCCAGCAGCTTGCCCCCGGGACAGCTGAACACTGAAGCTTTCTTT.

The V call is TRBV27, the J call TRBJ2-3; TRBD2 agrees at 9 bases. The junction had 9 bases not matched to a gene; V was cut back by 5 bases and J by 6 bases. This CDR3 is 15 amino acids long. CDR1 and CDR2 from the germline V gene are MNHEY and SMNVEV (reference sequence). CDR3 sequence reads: CASSPYSGSRDTQYF. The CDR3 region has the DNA TGTGCCAGCAGTCCCTATAGCGGGAGTCGGGATACGCAGTATTTT.

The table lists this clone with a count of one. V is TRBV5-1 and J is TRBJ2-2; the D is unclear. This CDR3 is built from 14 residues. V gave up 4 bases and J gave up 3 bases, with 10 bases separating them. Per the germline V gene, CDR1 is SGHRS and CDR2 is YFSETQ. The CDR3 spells CASSPPHDTGELFF. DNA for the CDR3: TGCGCCAGCAGCCCCCCCCATGACACCGGGGAGCTGTTTTTT.

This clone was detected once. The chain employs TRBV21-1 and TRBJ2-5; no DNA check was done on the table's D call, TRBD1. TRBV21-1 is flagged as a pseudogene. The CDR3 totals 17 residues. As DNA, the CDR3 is TGTGCCAGCAGCAAAGTAGGTGACAGGGAAATTCAAGAGACCCAGTACTTC. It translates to CASSKVGDREIQETQYF.

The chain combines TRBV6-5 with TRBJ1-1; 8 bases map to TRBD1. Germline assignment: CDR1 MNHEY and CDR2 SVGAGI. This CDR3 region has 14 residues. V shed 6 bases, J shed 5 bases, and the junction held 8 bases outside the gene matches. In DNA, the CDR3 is TGTGCCAGCAGACCCGACAGGGGAGGAACTGAAGCTTTCTTT. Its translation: CASRPDRGGTEAFF.

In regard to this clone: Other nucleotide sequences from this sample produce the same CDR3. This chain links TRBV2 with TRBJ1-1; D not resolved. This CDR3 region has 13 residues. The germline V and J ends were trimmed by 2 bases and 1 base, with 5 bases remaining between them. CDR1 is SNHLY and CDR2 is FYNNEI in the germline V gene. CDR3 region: CASSEQANTEAFF. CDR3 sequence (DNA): TGTGCCAGCAGTGAACAGGCGAACACTGAAGCTTTCTTT.

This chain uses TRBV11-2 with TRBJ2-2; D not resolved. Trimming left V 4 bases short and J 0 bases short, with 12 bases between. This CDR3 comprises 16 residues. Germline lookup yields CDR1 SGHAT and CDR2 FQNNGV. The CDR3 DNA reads TGTGCCAGCAGCTATCTGACAAGGACGAACACCGGGGAGCTGTTTTTT. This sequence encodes CASSYLTRTNTGELFF.

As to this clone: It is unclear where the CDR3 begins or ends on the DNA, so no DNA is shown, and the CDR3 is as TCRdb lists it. CDR3 amino acids: CASRFLQGSFLETQYF. This rearrangement joins TRBV12-2 to TRBJ2-5; the D segment call TRBD1 is taken from the table without a DNA check. TRBV12-2 is marked as a pseudogene. The CDR3 adds up to 16 amino acids, both ends counted.

The CDR3 DNA reads TGTGCCAGTATGGTCGGCGGGAGTTCAGATACGCAGTATTTT. As protein: CASMVGGSSDTQYF. V gene TRBV19 combines with J gene TRBJ2-3; TRBD2 matches 7 bases. Germline V gene sequence: CDR1 LNHDA, CDR2 SQIVND (reference sequence). With V trimmed by 7 bases and J by 4 bases, 8 bases remained unmatched. The CDR3 is made up of 14 amino acids. The complete variable domain, with remaining parts taken from reference TRBV19 and TRBJ2-3, reads DGGITQSPKYLFRKEGQNVTLSCEQNLNHDAMYWYRQDPGQGLRLIYYSQIVNDFQKGDIAEGYSVSREKKESFPLTVTSAQKNPTAFYLCASMVGGSSDTQYFGPGTRLTVL.

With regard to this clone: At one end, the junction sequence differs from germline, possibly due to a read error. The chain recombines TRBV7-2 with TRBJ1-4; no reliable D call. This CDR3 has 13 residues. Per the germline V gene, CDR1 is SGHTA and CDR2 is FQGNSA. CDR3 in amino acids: CASSAAGSEKLFF. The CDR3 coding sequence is TGTGCCAGCAGCGCCGCGGGTTCTGAGAAACTCTTTTTT. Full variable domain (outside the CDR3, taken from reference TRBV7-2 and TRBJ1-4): GAGVSQSPSNKVTEKGKDVELRCDPISGHTALYWYRQSLGQGLEFLIYFQGNSAPDKSGLPSDRFSAERTGGSVSTLTIQRTQQEDSAVYLCASSAAGSEKLFFGSGTQLSVL.

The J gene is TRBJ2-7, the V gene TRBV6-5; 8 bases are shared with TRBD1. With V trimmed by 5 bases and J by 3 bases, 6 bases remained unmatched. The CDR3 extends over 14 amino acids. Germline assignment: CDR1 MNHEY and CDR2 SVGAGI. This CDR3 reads CASSLWTGNYEQYF. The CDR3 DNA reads TGTGCCAGCAGTCTCTGGACAGGGAACTACGAGCAGTACTTC.

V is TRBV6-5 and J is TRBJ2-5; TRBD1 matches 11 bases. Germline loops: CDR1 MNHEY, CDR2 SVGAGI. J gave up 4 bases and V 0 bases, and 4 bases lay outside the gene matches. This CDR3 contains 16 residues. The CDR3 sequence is CASSYSKGTGGETQYF. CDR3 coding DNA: TGTGCCAGCAGTTACTCGAAGGGGACAGGGGGAGAGACCCAGTACTTC.

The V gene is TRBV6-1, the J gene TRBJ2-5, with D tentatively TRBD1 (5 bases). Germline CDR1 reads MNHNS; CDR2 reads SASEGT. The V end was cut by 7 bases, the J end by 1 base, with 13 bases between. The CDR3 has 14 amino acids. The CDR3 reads CASMGRAPQETQYF. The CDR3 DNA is TGTGCCAGCATGGGCAGGGCTCCCCAAGAGACCCAGTACTTC.

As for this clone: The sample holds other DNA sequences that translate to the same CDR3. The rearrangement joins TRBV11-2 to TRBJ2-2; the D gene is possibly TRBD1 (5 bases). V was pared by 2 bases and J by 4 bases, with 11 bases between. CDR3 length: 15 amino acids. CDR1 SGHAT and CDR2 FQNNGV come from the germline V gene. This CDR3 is CASSLTGVSTGELFF. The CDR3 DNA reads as TGTGCCAGCAGCTTAACAGGAGTTAGCACCGGGGAGCTGTTTTTT. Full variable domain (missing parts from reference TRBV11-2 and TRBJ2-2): EAGVAQSPRYKIIEKRQSVAFWCNPISGHATLYWYQQILGQGPKLLIQFQNNGVVDDSQLPKDRFSAERLKGVDSTLKIQPAKLEDSAVYLCASSLTGVSTGELFFGEGSRLTVL.